This TCR beta chain came from a study of OX40 agonist ivuxolimab in advanced cancers. General study results and limits: Within 6 weeks, CD4+ and CD8+ blood T cells expanded clonally at 0.1 to 3.0 mg/kg. Antigen specificity remained undetermined for the expanded peripheral T cells.

With respect to this clone: Its antigen remains unidentified.

Per the germline V gene, CDR1 is MNHNS and CDR2 is SASEGT. This CDR3 comprises 10 residues. V lost 8 bases to trimming and J lost 4 bases, with 6 bases between them. People who had autoimmune disease history or systemic immunosuppression were excluded. Sequencing used immunoSEQ multiplex PCR; TCRdb keeps in-frame clones, though not all of them. The sample holds 65,000 to 85,000 clones; about 82% are singletons and the top ten take more than 1.5%. This chain connects TRBV6-1 to TRBJ2-7; D possibly corresponds to TRBD2 (6 bases). Material: CD4+ or CD8+ T cells sorted from blood, obtained in a trial of the OX40 agonist ivuxolimab. The sequence came from an adult with an advanced solid tumor such as melanoma, head and neck, liver or kidney cancer. The CDR3 sequence: CASGGYEQYF. CDR3 nucleotides: TGTGCCAGCGGGGGGTACGAGCAGTACTTC.